The T cell receptor beta chain described here comes from a study of cytomegalovirus exposure and HLA in healthy donors. This CDR3 region has 14 residues. The germline V and J ends were trimmed by 3 bases and 1 base, with 8 bases remaining between them. Germline V CDR1 and CDR2: SGHRS, YFSETQ. Study findings and constraints: As was reported, the classifier diagnosed cytomegalovirus status with high specificity and sensitivity. The likely origin of a cluster of highly shared sequence variants was a sequencing artifact. In terms of immune exposure information, only CMV serostatus was available.

Primers for the PCR totalled 60 Vbeta and 13 Jbeta. Repertoires were generated with immunoSEQ multiplex PCR, while TCRdb's copy carries only in-frame clones and drops some. The data contain around 110,000 clones, over 80% of them seen just once; the ten biggest clones take up 2% to 3%. As regards this clone: The antigen remains undetermined.

The receptor's source is a young man in good health and CMV-seropositive. What was sequenced was PBMCs. This chain joins TRBV5-1 and TRBJ1-3, with D uncertain. The CDR3 coding sequence is TGCGCCAGCAGCTCAGGACTTTCTGGAAACACCATATATTTT. Translating gives CASSSGLSGNTIYF. Complete variable domain (other parts from reference TRBV5-1 and TRBJ1-3): KAGVTQTPRYLIKTRGQQVTLSCSPISGHRSVSWYQQTPGQGLQFLFEYFSETQRNKGNFPGRFSGRQFSNSRSEMNVSTLELGDSALYLCASSSGLSGNTIYFGEGSWLTVV.